The 20 T cell receptor beta chains below all came from one sample that was sequenced in a study of human T cells and chemical hapten exposure. Stated time point: pre-sensitization, week 0. As to treatment: therapeutic diphenylcyclopropenone sensitization with weekly scalp DPC. One entry per CDR3 protein, called by TCRdb with MiXCR from the RACE reads. The data contain roughly 90,000 distinct CDR3 sequences, approximately 9.9% of them singletons. Material: whole blood, obtained in connection with sensitization to the hapten diphenylcyclopropenone (DPC). Receptors were obtained from a woman aged 40 to 55 with alopecia areata. Some clones in this sample may be carry-over from other donors' samples.

This clonotype was detected ten times or more. This chain connects TRBV7-2 to TRBJ2-7; 7 bases align to TRBD1. J lost 6 bases, V lost 7 bases, and 6 bases had no gene match. This CDR3 region has 12 residues. The germline V gene encodes CDR1 SGHTA and CDR2 FQGNSA. The CDR3 DNA is TGTGCCAGCACCCTGACAGGGTCCGAGCAGTACTTC. This encodes CASTLTGSEQYF. The complete variable domain, with remaining parts taken from reference TRBV7-2 and TRBJ2-7, reads GAGVSQSPSNKVTEKGKDVELRCDPISGHTALYWYRQSLGQGLEFLIYFQGNSAPDKSGLPSDRFSAERTGGSVSTLTIQRTQQEDSAVYLCASTLTGSEQYFGPGTRLTVT.

The chain uses TRBV6-5 and TRBJ2-2, with 8 bases lining up with TRBD1. CDR1 is MNHEY and CDR2 is SVGAGI in the germline V gene. The CDR3 loop spans 14 amino acids. The V segment lost 2 bases and the J segment 5 bases; nucleotides outside the gene matches: 1. The CDR3 is CASSYRTGTGELFF. The CDR3 nucleotides read TGTGCCAGCAGTTACCGGACAGGGACCGGGGAGCTGTTTTTT.

The chain carries TRBV11-3 and TRBJ2-2; D remains unclear. Trimming left V 3 bases short and J 6 bases short, with 8 bases between. CDR3 size: 13 residues. Germline V lookup: CDR1 SGHNT, CDR2 YENEEA. The CDR3 loop reads CASSFGSAGELFF. CDR3 sequence (DNA): TGTGCCAGCAGCTTCGGGTCGGCCGGGGAGCTGTTTTTT.

This clonotype was recorded a few times. The chain links TRBV10-3 to TRBJ2-1; a weak D match, TRBD1 (6 bases). The length of the CDR3 is 13 residues. The germline V gene has CDR1 ENHRY and CDR2 SYGVKD. Trimming took 8 bases from V and 4 from J, leaving 12 bases between them. CDR3 bases: TGTGCCATCCGAGGGGACATATACAATGAGCAGTTCTTC. Its protein is CAIRGDIYNEQFF.

In its sample, this clonotype was seen many times. J is TRBJ2-2 and V is TRBV9; D not resolved. Germline values: CDR1 SGDLS, CDR2 YYNGEE. V lost 6 bases and J 2 bases, leaving 5 bases between the germline ends. This CDR3 has 12 residues. The CDR3 region is CASNPNTGELFF. DNA of the CDR3: TGTGCCAGCAACCCCAACACCGGGGAGCTGTTTTTT.

This rearrangement joins TRBV27 to TRBJ2-5; D is possibly TRBD1 (5 bases). CDR1 MNHEY and CDR2 SMNVEV come from the germline V gene (reference sequence). The CDR3 has 14 residues. V dropped 2 bases and J dropped 2 bases, with 9 bases sitting between them. This chain's CDR3 is CASSLGRQQETQYF. DNA for the CDR3: TGTGCCAGCAGTTTAGGGCGACAGCAAGAGACCCAGTACTTC.

In this sample, this clonotype turned up many times. The chain employs TRBV20-1 and TRBJ1-6, with 8 nucleotides matching TRBD1. The CDR3 contains 13 residues. Germline CDR1 is DFQATT and CDR2 is SNEGSKA (reference sequence). The J segment lost 10 bases and the V segment lost 4 bases, leaving 6 bases of the junction unmatched. Written as DNA, the CDR3 is TGCAGTGCTACCCGGACAGGGAGATCACCCCTCCACTTT. Its protein product is CSATRTGRSPLHF.

The chain couples TRBV19 to TRBJ1-2; 8 bases line up with TRBD1. Germline trimming cut 3 bases from V and 3 bases from J; bases unmatched to any gene: 6. This CDR3 spans 15 amino acids. Germline V gene data show CDR1 as LNHDA and CDR2 as SQIVND (reference sequence). The CDR3 here is CASSIRGQGDYGYTF. Here the CDR3 DNA reads TGTGCCAGTAGTATCAGGGGGCAAGGTGACTATGGCTACACCTTC.

The chain has TRBV20-1 and TRBJ2-3; a weak D match, TRBD1 (5 bases). The CDR3 extends over 13 amino acids. CDR1 and CDR2 from the germline V gene are DFQATT and SNEGSKA (reference sequence). The ends were cut back, 5 bases at V and 0 bases at J, with 9 bases in the middle. The CDR3 here is CSAPGISTDTQYF. The CDR3 DNA reads as TGCAGTGCTCCAGGGATTAGCACAGATACGCAGTATTTT.

This clonotype was observed at least ten times. The rearrangement joins TRBV6-1 to TRBJ1-3, with 8 bases identical to TRBD1. The CDR3 contains 16 residues. With V trimmed by 4 bases and J by 2 bases, 7 bases remained unmatched. Germline CDR1 and CDR2: MNHNS and SASEGT. Here the CDR3 reads CASSVPGQVAGNTIYF. The CDR3 region has the DNA TGTGCCAGCAGTGTACCGGGACAGGTCGCTGGAAACACCATATATTTT.

This clonotype occurred a few times. Compared with germline, one end of the junction differs, possibly owing to a read error. The rearrangement uses TRBV10-3 and TRBJ2-6; D remains unclear. Looked up from germline, CDR1 is ENHRY and CDR2 is SYGVKD. This CDR3 comprises 15 residues. The CDR3 reads CAISDSTSVANVLTF. The DNA for the CDR3 is TGTGCCATCAGTGATTCCACCTCTGTGGCCAACGTCCTGACTTTC.

In this sample, this clonotype turned up many times. The chain is built from TRBV9 and TRBJ2-1; 12 nucleotides align to TRBD2. Looked up from germline, CDR1 is SGDLS and CDR2 is YYNGEE. CDR3 size: 16 residues. Trimming took 0 bases from V and 4 from J; bases not matched to a gene: 2. CDR3 nucleotide sequence: TGTGCCAGCAGCGTAGGGACTAGCGGGGCATACAATGAGCAGTTCTTC. Its translation is CASSVGTSGAYNEQFF.

This chain uses TRBV6-6 with TRBJ1-1, with D unclear. This CDR3 spans 14 amino acids. The V end lost 5 bases, the J end lost 2 bases, and 12 bases lay between the germline ends. CDR1 is MNHNY, CDR2 SVGAGI, per germline (reference sequence). The CDR3 region has the DNA TGTGCCAGCAGTCGGACCTATGGTAACACTGAAGCTTTCTTT. Translation: CASSRTYGNTEAFF.

There are many counts of this clonotype. This chain connects TRBV7-9 to TRBJ2-3, with a tentative D call TRBD1 (6 bases). Germline V gene sequence: CDR1 SEHNR, CDR2 FQNEAQ (reference sequence). Trimming pared 3 bases from V and 0 bases from J, leaving 13 bases between. The CDR3 sequence is 16 residues long. The CDR3 nucleotides are TGTGCCAGCAGCTTTCTGACAGGTCCTAGCACAGATACGCAGTATTTT. Residues: CASSFLTGPSTDTQYF.

There are many counts of this clonotype. This chain links TRBV12-3 or TRBV12-4 with TRBJ1-1; D ambiguous. V shed 3 bases and J shed 5 bases, with 10 bases lying between them. The CDR3 extends over 13 amino acids. The CDR3 DNA follows: TGTGCCAGCAGTTTGGCTCAAGGGACTGAAGCTTTCTTT. Its translation: CASSLAQGTEAFF.

The CDR3 reads CASSQDGDQPQHF. Written as DNA, the CDR3 is TGCGCCAGCAGCCAAGATGGGGATCAGCCCCAGCATTTT. The J gene is TRBJ1-5, the V gene TRBV4-1; D is ambiguous. The CDR3 loop spans 13 amino acids. V was shortened by 0 bases and J by 5 bases, with 5 bases between the two germline ends. Per germline, CDR1 MGHRA and CDR2 YSYEKL.

This clonotype was counted at least ten times. The rearrangement links TRBV5-4 to TRBJ1-2, with 9 bases fitting TRBD1. CDR1 and CDR2 from the germline V gene are SGHNT and YYREEE (reference sequence). V lost 7 bases to trimming and J lost 1 base; unmatched junction nucleotides: 2. This CDR3 contains 13 residues. Here the CDR3 reads CASRDRVNYGYTF. Here the CDR3 DNA reads TGTGCCAGCCGGGACAGGGTTAACTATGGCTACACCTTC. The full variable domain, its missing parts supplied by reference TRBV5-4 and TRBJ1-2, is ETGVTQSPTHLIKTRGQQVTLRCSSQSGHNTVSWYQQALGQGPQFIFQYYREEENGRGNFPPRFSGLQFPNYSSELNVNALELDDSALYLCASRDRVNYGYTFGSGTRLTVV.

This clonotype was counted at least ten times. The genes are TRBV7-3 and TRBJ2-1; tentative D call: TRBD1 (6 bases). The CDR3 contains 15 residues. Trimming took off 6 bases at V and 8 bases at J, with 20 bases between the two ends. Germline loops: CDR1 SGHTA, CDR2 FQGTGA. The chain's CDR3 is CASSPTGPLFHEQFF. The CDR3 bases are TGTGCCAGCAGTCCTACAGGGCCCCTTTTCCATGAGCAGTTCTTC.

The rearrangement joins TRBV6-5 to TRBJ2-7; D is undetermined. Deletions cut 0 bases from V and 6 bases from J, with 9 bases between. This CDR3 comprises 13 residues. CDR1 MNHEY and CDR2 SVGAGI come from the germline V gene. CDR3 DNA: TGTGCCAGCAGTTACTCGGCAGGCCCCGAGCAGTACTTC. Translating it yields CASSYSAGPEQYF.

This clonotype was seen repeatedly, ten times or more. The V gene is TRBV5-1, the J gene TRBJ2-1; TRBD2 aligns across 10 bases. This CDR3 spans 15 amino acids. Unmatched junction bases numbered 4, after V lost 1 base and J lost 6 bases. CDR1 SGHRS and CDR2 YFSETQ come from the germline V gene. The CDR3 is CASSLLAGGGNEQFF. The CDR3 region has the DNA TGCGCCAGCAGCTTGTTAGCGGGGGGTGGCAATGAGCAGTTCTTC.